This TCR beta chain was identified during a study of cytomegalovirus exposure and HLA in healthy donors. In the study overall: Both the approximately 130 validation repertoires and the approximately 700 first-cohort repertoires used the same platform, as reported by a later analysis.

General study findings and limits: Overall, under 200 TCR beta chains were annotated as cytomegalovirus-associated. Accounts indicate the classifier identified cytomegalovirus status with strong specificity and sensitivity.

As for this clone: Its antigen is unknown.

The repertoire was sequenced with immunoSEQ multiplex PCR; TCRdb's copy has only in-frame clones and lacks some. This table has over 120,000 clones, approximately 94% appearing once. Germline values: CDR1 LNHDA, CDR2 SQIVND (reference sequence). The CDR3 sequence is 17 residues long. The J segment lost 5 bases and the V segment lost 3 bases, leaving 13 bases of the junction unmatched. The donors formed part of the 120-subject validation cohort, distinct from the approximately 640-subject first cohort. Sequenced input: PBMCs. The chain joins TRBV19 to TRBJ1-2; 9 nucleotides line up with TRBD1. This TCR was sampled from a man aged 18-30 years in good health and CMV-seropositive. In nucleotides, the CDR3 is TGTGCCAGTAGTATTCTCCGGGACAGGGCGTTCGTTTATGGCTACACCTTC. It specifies CASSILRDRAFVYGYTF.